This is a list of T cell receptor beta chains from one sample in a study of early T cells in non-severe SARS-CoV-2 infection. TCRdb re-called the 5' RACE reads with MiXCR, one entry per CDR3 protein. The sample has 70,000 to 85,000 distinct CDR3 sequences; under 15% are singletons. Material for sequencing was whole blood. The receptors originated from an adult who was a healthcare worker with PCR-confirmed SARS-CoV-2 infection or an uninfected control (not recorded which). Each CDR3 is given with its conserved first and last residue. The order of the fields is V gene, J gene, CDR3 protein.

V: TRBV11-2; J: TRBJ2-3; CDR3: CASSLQGVTQYF
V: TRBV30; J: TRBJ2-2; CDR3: CALYGRAPGELFF
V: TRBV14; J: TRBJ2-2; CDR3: CASSQLGGTGELFF
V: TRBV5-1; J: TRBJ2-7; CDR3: CASSLYLQGFLDYEQYF
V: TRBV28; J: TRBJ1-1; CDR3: CASILRDRASTEAFF
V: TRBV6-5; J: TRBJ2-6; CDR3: CASIGGTARAGANVLTF
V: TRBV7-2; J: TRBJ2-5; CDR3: CASSLVPPETQYF
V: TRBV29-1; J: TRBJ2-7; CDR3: CSVLGQGFSPYEQYF
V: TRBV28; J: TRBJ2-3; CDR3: CASTPSWGSEDTQYF
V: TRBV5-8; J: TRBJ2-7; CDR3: CASSLVGLVYEQYF
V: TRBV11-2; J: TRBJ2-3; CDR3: CASSSNLQGRDTQYF
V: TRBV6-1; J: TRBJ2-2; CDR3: CASSDGDIGELFF
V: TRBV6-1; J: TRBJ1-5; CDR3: CASSWTWDQPQHF
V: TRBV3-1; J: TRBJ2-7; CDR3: CASSQGHRAYEQYF
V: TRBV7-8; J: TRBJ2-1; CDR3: CASSPNPGLAVRDEQFF
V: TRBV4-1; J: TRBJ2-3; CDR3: CASSQPPLAGGPGAHTDTQYF
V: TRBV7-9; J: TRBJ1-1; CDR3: CASSPSVGRLNTEAFF
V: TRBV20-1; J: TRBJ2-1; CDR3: CSATWTGVGYNEQFF
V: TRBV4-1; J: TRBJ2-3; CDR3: CASSLLETGATDTQYF
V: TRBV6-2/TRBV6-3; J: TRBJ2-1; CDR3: CASQSSYNEQFF
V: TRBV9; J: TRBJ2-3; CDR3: CASSVGGLAGAPDTQYF
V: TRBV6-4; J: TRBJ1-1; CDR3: CASSEGTGPTEAFF
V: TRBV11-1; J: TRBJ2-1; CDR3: CASSLLALGEQFF
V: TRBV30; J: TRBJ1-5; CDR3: CAWSVFGDQPQHF
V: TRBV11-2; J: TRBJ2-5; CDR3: CASSLAQRETQYF
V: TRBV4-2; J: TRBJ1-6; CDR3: CASSPPNRDRYNSPLHF
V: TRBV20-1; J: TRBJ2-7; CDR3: CSARGATGRSSYEQYF
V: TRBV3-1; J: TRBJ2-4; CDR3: CASSQESAAGIQYF
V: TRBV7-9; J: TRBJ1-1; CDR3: CASSLEARTMNTEAFF
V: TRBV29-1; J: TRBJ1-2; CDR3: CSVERRMVTNYGYTF
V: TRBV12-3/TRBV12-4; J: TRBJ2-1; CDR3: CASSLAGGPYNEQFF
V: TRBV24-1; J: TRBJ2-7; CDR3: CATSELTVYEQYF
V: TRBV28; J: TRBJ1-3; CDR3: CASSCQAASGNTIYF
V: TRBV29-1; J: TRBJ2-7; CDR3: CSVAGGEWAEYYEQYF
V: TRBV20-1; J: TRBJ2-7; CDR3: CSAPRGQGASYEQYF
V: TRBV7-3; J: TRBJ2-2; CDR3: CASSQVTGELFF
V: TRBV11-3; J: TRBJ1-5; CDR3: CARPTKGGNQPQHF
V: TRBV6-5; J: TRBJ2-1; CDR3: CASSSWGGDEQFF
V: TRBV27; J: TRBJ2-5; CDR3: CASRGLSGGGIYPQETQYF
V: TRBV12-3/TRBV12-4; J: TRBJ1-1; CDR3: CASRGSGRRMNTEAFF
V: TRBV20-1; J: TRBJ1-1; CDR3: CSARDRGRTEAFF
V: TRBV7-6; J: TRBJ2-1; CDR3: CASSLEWGQDNEQFF
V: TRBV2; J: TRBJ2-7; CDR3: CASSEAPGLAYEQYF
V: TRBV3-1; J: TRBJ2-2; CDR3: CASSQDLRITGELFF
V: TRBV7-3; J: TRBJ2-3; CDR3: CASSLTRTSGTDTQYF
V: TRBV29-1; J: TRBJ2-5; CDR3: CSVAPGLAGDVTQYF
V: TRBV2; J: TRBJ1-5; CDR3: CASTAGGIQPQHF
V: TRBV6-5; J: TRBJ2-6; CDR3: CASSRQGGSGANVLTF
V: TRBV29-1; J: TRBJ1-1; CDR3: CSVGELQAYTEAFF
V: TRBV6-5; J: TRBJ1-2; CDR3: CASSYSTSGQHGYTF
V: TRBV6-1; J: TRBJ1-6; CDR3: CASSEIPRGRSPLHF
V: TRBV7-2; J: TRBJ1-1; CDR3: CASSPRGGVLTEAFF
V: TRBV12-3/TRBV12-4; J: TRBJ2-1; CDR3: CASSSGQGHNEQFF
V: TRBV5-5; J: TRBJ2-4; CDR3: CASSALAVAKNIQYF
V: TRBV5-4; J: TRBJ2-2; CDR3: CASSPRTDAYYTGELFF
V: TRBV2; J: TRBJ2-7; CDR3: CASSELAGATDYEQYF
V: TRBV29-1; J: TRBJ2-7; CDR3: CSVVVLAGVNEQYF